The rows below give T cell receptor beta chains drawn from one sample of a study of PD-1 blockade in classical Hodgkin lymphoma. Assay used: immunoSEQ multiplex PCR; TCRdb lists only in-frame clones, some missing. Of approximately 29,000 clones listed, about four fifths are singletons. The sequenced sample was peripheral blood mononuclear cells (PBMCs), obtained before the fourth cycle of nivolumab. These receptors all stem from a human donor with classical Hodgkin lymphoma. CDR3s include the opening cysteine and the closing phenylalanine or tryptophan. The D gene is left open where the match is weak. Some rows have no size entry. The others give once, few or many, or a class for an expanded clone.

CASSMAPDGEIVNTEAFF	TGTGCCAGTAGTATGGCCCCCGACGGAGAAATAGTGAACACTGAAGCTTTCTTT	.	.	TRBJ1-1	18	TRBV19
CASSQKTGGNLNSPLHF	TGTGCCAGCAGCCAAAAGACAGGAGGAAATTTAAATTCACCCCTCCACTTT	few	.	TRBJ1-6	17	TRBV4-2
CASSFGEGDGYTF	TGTGCCAGCAGTTTTGGGGAGGGCGACGGCTACACCTTC	.	.	TRBJ1-2	13	TRBV27
CASSPQSEGKHYGYTF	TGTGCCAGCTCACCACAGTCGGAGGGGAAGCACTATGGCTACACCTTC	.	.	TRBJ1-2	16	TRBV18
CTSSQEGDSAKNIQYF	TGCACCAGCAGCCAAGAGGGGGATAGTGCCAAAAACATTCAGTACTTC	few	.	TRBJ2-4	16	TRBV1
CASNGDRETQYF	TGTGCCAGCAACGGGGACAGGGAGACCCAGTACTTC	.	TRBD1	TRBJ2-5	12	TRBV2
CASSLGGQGRYNEQFF	TGCGCCAGCAGCTTGGGGGGACAGGGGCGGTACAATGAGCAGTTCTTC	.	TRBD1	TRBJ2-1	16	TRBV5-1
CASSPNQGAGQPQHF	TGTGCCAGCTCGCCAAACCAGGGCGCGGGTCAGCCCCAGCATTTT	.	.	TRBJ1-5	15	TRBV18
CASSLWAGHSNQPQHF	TGTGCCAGCAGTTTATGGGCAGGACATAGCAATCAGCCCCAGCATTTT	.	.	TRBJ1-5	16	TRBV27
CASSERGGPNTGELFF	TGTGCCAGCAGCGAGCGCGGGGGGCCGAACACCGGGGAGCTGTTTTTT	.	TRBD2	TRBJ2-2	16	TRBV7-3
CASSFRPLAILYGYTF	TGTGCCAGCAGTTTTAGGCCGTTGGCGATATTATATGGCTACACCTTC	.	.	TRBJ1-2	16	TRBV27
CASSPPSGPEAFF	TGTGCCAGCTCACCACCGTCGGGGCCTGAAGCTTTCTTT	few	.	TRBJ1-1	13	TRBV18
CASSSLAGGGATDTQYF	TGCGCCAGCAGCAGTTTAGCCGGCGGGGGGGCCACAGATACGCAGTATTTT	.	TRBD2	TRBJ2-3	17	TRBV4-1
CASSLDPYGLIGGPQETQYF	TGTGCCAGCAGCTTAGATCCGTACGGCTTGATCGGGGGGCCACAAGAGACCCAGTACTTC	few	.	TRBJ2-5	20	TRBV11-2
CASSEPRSEAFF	TGTGCCAGCAGTGAACCCAGGAGTGAAGCTTTCTTT	.	.	TRBJ1-1	12	TRBV6-1
CASSKDGNTEAFF	TGTGCCAGCAGTAAGGACGGGAACACTGAAGCTTTCTTT	few	.	TRBJ1-1	13	TRBV25-1
CASSPGTSPGELFF	TGCGCCAGCAGCCCCGGGACTAGTCCCGGGGAGCTGTTTTTT	.	TRBD2	TRBJ2-2	14	TRBV5-1
CASRVGYGYTF	TGTGCCAGCAGGGTGGGATATGGCTACACCTTC	.	.	TRBJ1-2	11	TRBV6-5
CASSLFGTGGTGELFF	TGTGCCAGCAGTTTATTCGGGACAGGGGGCACCGGGGAGCTGTTTTTT	once	TRBD1	TRBJ2-2	16	TRBV28
CASTREGTEDRTF	TGTGCCAGTACCAGAGAAGGGACCGAAGACCGCACCTTC	once	.	TRBJ1-2	13	TRBV19
CAWKTRGETQYF	TGTGCCTGGAAGACTAGAGGAGAGACCCAGTACTTC	.	.	TRBJ2-5	12	TRBV30
CASSLAGELYNEQFF	TGTGCCAGCAGCTTAGCGGGGGAGCTCTACAATGAGCAGTTCTTC	.	TRBD2	TRBJ2-1	15	TRBV7-3
CASRDTKADTQYF	TGTGCCTCGAGGGACACAAAAGCAGATACGCAGTATTTT	.	.	TRBJ2-3	13	TRBV7-2
CASSLPPSLLAGAETQYF	TGTGCCAGCAGCTTACCGCCAAGCTTACTAGCGGGGGCCGAGACCCAGTACTTC	.	TRBD2	TRBJ2-5	18	TRBV7-8
CASSLYGFEQYF	TGTGCCAGCAGTTTATATGGATTCGAGCAGTACTTC	.	.	TRBJ2-7	12	TRBV27
CASSGGQFKNIQYF	TGTGCCAGCAGTGGTGGACAGTTCAAAAACATTCAGTACTTC	once	.	TRBJ2-4	14	TRBV2
CASSSPVRDRETQYF	TGTGCCAGCAGTTCGCCGGTGCGGGACAGGGAGACCCAGTACTTC	.	TRBD1	TRBJ2-5	15	TRBV6-5
CASSLLPRAEQYF	TGTGCCAGCAGTTTACTCCCCCGGGCCGAGCAGTACTTC	.	.	TRBJ2-7	13	TRBV27
CASSLGILVGSQETQYF	TGTGCCAGCAGCTTAGGGATACTAGTGGGGTCTCAAGAGACCCAGTACTTC	.	.	TRBJ2-5	17	TRBV7-9
CATSRAGGSYNEQFF	TGTGCCACCAGCAGAGCGGGGGGATCCTACAATGAGCAGTTCTTC	.	TRBD2	TRBJ2-1	15	TRBV15
CASSWNRVGDGYTF	TGTGCCAGCAGTTGGAACAGGGTGGGGGATGGCTACACCTTC	few	.	TRBJ1-2	14	TRBV6-5
CASRGTGGLEQFF	TGTGCCAGTAGGGGGACAGGGGGCCTTGAGCAGTTCTTC	.	TRBD1	TRBJ2-1	13	TRBV19
CASRTGPNTEAFF	TGTGCCAGTAGGACGGGACCGAACACTGAAGCTTTCTTT	.	.	TRBJ1-1	13	TRBV19
CASSLGGRSPAKNIQYF	TGTGCCAGCAGCTTAGGGGGTAGATCACCGGCCAAAAACATTCAGTACTTC	.	.	TRBJ2-4	17	TRBV7-6
CASSLRDRGYEQYF	TGTGCCAGCAGTCTTAGGGACAGGGGCTACGAGCAGTACTTC	.	TRBD1	TRBJ2-7	14	TRBV9
CASSLPPGHKNIQYF	TGTGCCAGCAGCCTGCCCCCCGGCCACAAAAACATTCAGTACTTC	.	.	TRBJ2-4	15	TRBV7-3
CASSTELAGVLVTQYF	TGCGCCAGCAGCACCGAACTAGCGGGGGTCCTTGTTACGCAGTATTTT	.	TRBD2	TRBJ2-3	16	TRBV4-3
CASSSAEVVLGEAFF	TGTGCCAGCAGTTCCGCTGAGGTAGTTCTCGGGGAAGCTTTCTTT	.	.	TRBJ1-1	15	TRBV28
CASSLGYEQYF	TGTGCCAGCAGTTTGGGCTACGAGCAGTACTTC	.	.	TRBJ2-7	11	TRBV28
CASSLGRDLYNEQFF	TGCGCCAGCAGCTTGGGAAGGGATCTATACAATGAGCAGTTCTTC	.	.	TRBJ2-1	15	TRBV5-1
CASSQSPGGGPGETQYF	TGTGCCAGCAGCCAATCCCCAGGGGGGGGGCCGGGGGAGACCCAGTACTTC	.	.	TRBJ2-5	17	TRBV4-2
CASSPSHPSNEQFF	TGTGCCAGCAGCCCATCCCACCCTAGCAATGAGCAGTTCTTC	.	.	TRBJ2-1	14	TRBV6-5